This TCR beta chain was found in a study of blood T cell repertoires in COVID-19. Here immunoSEQ multiplex PCR was the method, and the copy in TCRdb shows in-frame clones only, minus some. The table has 200,000 to 250,000 clones, roughly 87% seen once. The sample holds a few counts of this clone. The CDR3 is 14 amino acids. V lost 1 base to trimming and J lost 5 bases; unmatched junction nucleotides: 5. The germline CDR1 and CDR2 sequences are SGHDT and YYEEEE. The chain employs TRBV5-6 and TRBJ2-7; 8 bases map to TRBD1. The clonotype comes from a woman younger than 45 with acute COVID-19. The material sequenced was PBMCs or T cells enriched from blood (not recorded which). In DNA form, the CDR3 reads TGTGCCAGCAGCTTGAAGGGACAGGTCCACGAGCAGTACTTC. Protein sequence: CASSLKGQVHEQYF.